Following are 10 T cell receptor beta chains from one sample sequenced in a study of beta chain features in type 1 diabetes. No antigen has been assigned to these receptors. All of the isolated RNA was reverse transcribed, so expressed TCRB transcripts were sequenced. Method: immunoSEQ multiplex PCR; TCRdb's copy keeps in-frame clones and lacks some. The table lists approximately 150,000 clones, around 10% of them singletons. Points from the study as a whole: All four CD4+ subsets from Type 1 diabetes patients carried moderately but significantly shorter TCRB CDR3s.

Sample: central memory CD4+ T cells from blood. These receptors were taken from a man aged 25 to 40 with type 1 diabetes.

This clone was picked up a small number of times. The CDR3 loop reads CSVLGLAGSHVSTDTQYF. The CDR3 nucleotides are TGCAGCGTTTTGGGACTAGCGGGGAGCCACGTATCCACAGATACGCAGTATTTT. The rearrangement joins TRBV29-1 to TRBJ2-3; 13 bases agree with TRBD2. This CDR3 region has 18 residues. The germline V gene encodes CDR1 SQVTM and CDR2 ANQGSEA. Germline trimming cut 5 bases from V and 2 bases from J; bases unmatched to any gene: 13.

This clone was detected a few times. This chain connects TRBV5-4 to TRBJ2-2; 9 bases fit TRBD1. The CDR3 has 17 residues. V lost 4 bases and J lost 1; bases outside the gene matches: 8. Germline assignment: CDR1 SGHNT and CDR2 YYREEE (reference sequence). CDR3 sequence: CASSPTGGRGNTGELFF. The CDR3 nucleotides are TGTGCCAGCAGCCCTACAGGGGGCAGAGGGAACACCGGGGAGCTGTTTTTT.

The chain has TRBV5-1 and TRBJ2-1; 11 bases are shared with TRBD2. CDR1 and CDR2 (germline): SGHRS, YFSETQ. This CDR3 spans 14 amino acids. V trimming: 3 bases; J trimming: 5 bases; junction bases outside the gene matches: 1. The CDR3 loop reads CASSSSGGNNEQFF. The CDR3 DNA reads TGCGCCAGCAGCTCTAGCGGGGGGAACAATGAGCAGTTCTTC. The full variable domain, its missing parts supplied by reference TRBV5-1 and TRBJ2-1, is KAGVTQTPRYLIKTRGQQVTLSCSPISGHRSVSWYQQTPGQGLQFLFEYFSETQRNKGNFPGRFSGRQFSNSRSEMNVSTLELGDSALYLCASSSSGGNNEQFFGPGTRLTVL.

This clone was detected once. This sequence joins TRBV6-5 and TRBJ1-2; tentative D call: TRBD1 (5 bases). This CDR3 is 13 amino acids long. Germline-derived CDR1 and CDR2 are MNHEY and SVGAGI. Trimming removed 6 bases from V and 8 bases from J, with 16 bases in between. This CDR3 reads CASSRTVGPGYTF. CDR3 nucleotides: TGTGCCAGCAGCCGGACGGTGGGGCCAGGCTACACCTTC.

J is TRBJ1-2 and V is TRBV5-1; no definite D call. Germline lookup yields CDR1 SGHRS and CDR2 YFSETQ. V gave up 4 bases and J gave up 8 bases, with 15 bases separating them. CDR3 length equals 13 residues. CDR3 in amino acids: CASSLPSPEGYTF. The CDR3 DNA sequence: TGCGCCAGCAGCCTACCGTCCCCTGAAGGCTACACCTTC. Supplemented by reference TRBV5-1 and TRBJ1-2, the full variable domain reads KAGVTQTPRYLIKTRGQQVTLSCSPISGHRSVSWYQQTPGQGLQFLFEYFSETQRNKGNFPGRFSGRQFSNSRSEMNVSTLELGDSALYLCASSLPSPEGYTFGSGTRLTVV.

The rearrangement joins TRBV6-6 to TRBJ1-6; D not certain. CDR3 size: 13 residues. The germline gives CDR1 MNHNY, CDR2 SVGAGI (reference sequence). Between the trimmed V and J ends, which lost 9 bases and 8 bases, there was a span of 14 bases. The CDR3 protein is CASLRGGDSPLHF. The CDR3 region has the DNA TGTGCCAGTCTCCGGGGAGGTGATTCACCCCTCCACTTT.

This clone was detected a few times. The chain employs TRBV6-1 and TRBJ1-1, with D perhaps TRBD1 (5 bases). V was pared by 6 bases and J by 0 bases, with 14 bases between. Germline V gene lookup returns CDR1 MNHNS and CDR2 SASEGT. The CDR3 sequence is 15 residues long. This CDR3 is CASSQGGSLNTEAFF. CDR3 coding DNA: TGTGCCAGCAGCCAGGGAGGCAGTTTGAACACTGAAGCTTTCTTT.

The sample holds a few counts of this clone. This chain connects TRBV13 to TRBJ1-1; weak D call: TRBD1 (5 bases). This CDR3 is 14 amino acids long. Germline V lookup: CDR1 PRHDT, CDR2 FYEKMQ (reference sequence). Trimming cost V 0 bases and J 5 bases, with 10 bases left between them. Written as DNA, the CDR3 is TGTGCCAGCAGCTTAGGCAGGGATGGGACTGAAGCTTTCTTT. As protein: CASSLGRDGTEAFF.

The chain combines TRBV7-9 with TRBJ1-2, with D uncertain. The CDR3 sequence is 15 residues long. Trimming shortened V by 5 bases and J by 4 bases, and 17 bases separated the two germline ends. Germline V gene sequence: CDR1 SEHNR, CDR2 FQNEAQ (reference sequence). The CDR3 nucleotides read TGTGCCAGCAGCCGCCCACTTTCAGGTTCCTATGGCTACACCTTC. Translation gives CASSRPLSGSYGYTF.

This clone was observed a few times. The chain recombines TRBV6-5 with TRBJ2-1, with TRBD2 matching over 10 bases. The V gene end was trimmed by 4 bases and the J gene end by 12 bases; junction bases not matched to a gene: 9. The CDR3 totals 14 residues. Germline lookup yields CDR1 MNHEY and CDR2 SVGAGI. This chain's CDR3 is CASSSQRGGPRQFF. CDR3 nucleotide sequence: TGTGCCAGCAGTTCCCAGCGGGGGGGCCCTAGGCAGTTCTTC.